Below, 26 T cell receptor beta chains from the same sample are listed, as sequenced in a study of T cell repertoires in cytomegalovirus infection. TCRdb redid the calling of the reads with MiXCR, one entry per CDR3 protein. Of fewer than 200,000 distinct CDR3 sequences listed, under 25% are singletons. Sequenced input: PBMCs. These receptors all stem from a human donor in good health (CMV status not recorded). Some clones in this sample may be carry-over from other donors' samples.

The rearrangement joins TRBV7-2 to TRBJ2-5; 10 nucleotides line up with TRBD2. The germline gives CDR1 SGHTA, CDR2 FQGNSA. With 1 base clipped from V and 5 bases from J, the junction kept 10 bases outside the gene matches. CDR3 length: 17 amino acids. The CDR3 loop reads CASSLEGAGGGSETQYF. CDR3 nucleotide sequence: TGTGCCAGCAGCTTAGAGGGAGCGGGAGGGGGTTCTGAGACCCAGTACTTC.

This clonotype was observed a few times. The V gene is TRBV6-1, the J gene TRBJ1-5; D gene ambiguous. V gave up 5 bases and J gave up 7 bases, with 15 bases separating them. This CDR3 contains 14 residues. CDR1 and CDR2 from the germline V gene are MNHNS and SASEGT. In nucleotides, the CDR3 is TGTGCCAGCAGTCTCCTCCTTTCTGGACAGCCCCAGCATTTT. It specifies CASSLLLSGQPQHF.

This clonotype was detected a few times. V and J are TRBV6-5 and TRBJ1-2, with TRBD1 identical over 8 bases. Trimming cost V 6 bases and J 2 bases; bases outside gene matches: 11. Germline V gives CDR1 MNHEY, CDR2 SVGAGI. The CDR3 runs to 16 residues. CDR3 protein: CASSTYSAGGNYGYTF. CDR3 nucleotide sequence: TGTGCCAGCAGCACCTACTCGGCAGGGGGCAACTATGGCTACACCTTC.

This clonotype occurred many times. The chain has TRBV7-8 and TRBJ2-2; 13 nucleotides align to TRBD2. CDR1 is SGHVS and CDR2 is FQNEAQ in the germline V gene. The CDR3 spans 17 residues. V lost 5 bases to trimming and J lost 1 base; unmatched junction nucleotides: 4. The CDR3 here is CASSLRTSGRNTGELFF. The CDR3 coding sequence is TGTGCCAGCAGCCTACGGACTAGCGGGAGGAACACCGGGGAGCTGTTTTTT.

CDR3 nucleotide sequence: TGTGCCAGTACGGGGGCAGGGTTGGTCAATGAGCAGTTCTTC. Translated, it gives CASTGAGLVNEQFF. The chain couples TRBV19 to TRBJ2-1, with D perhaps assigned TRBD1 or TRBD2 (6 bases each). The CDR3 has 14 residues. Germline lookup yields CDR1 LNHDA and CDR2 SQIVND (reference sequence). The V and J ends lost 7 bases and 6 bases respectively, with 16 bases between them.

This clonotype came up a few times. The chain's CDR3 is CASTSGGWETQYF. CDR3 nucleotides: TGTGCCAGCACGAGCGGGGGCTGGGAGACCCAGTACTTC. J is TRBJ2-5 and V is TRBV12-3 or TRBV12-4; 8 bases fit TRBD2. With 7 bases clipped from V and 5 bases from J, the junction kept 6 bases outside the gene matches. The CDR3 is 13 residues long.

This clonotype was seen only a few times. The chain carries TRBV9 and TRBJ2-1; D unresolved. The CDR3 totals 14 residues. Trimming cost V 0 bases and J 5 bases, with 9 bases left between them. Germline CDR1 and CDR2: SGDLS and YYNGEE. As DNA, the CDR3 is TGTGCCAGCAGCGTAGTGGTGTCTGACAATGAGCAGTTCTTC. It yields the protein CASSVVVSDNEQFF.

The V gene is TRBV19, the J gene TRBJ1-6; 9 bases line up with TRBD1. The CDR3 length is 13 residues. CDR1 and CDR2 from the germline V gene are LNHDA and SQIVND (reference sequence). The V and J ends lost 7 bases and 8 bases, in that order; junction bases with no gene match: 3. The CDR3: CASNDRGDSPLHF. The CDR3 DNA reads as TGTGCCAGTAATGACAGGGGGGATTCACCCCTCCACTTT.

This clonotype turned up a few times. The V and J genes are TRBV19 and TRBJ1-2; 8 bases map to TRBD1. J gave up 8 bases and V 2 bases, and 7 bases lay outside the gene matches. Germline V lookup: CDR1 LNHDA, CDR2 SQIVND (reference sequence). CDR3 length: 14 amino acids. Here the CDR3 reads CASSISGGEWGYTF. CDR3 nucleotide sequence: TGTGCCAGTAGTATATCAGGGGGCGAGTGGGGCTACACCTTC. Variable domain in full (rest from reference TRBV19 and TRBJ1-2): DGGITQSPKYLFRKEGQNVTLSCEQNLNHDAMYWYRQDPGQGLRLIYYSQIVNDFQKGDIAEGYSVSREKKESFPLTVTSAQKNPTAFYLCASSISGGEWGYTFGSGTRLTVV.

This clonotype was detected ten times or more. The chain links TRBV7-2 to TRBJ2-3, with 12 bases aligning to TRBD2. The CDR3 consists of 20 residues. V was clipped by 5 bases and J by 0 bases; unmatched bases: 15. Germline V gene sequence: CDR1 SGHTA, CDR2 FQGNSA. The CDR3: CASSPHVLAGGPTSTDTQYF. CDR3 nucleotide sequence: TGTGCCAGCAGCCCTCACGTACTAGCGGGGGGACCAACTAGCACAGATACGCAGTATTTT.

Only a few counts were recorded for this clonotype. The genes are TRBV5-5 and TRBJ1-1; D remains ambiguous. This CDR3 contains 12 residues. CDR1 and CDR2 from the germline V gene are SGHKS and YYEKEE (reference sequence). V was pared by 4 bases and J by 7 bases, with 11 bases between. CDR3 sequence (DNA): TGTGCCAGCAGCCCGGCCCAGTATGAAGCTTTCTTT. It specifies CASSPAQYEAFF.

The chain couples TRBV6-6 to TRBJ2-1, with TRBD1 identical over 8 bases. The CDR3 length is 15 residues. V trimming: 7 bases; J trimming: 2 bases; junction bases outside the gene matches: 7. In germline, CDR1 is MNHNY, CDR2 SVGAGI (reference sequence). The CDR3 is CASTSDRGTYNEQFF. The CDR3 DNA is TGTGCCAGCACCTCCGACAGGGGAACCTACAATGAGCAGTTCTTC.

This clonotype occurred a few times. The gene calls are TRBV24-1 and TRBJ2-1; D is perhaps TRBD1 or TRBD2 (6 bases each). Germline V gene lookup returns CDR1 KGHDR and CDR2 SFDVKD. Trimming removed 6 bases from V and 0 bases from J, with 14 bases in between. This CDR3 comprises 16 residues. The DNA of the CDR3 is TGTGCCACCAGTTCGGGGGCCCTCGGCTCCTACAATGAGCAGTTCTTC. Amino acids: CATSSGALGSYNEQFF.

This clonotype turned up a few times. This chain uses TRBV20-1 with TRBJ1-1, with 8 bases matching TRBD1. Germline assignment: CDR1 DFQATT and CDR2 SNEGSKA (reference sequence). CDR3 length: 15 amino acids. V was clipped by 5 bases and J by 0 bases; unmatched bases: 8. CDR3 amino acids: CSAVPGGLMNTEAFF. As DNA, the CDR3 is TGCAGTGCTGTTCCAGGGGGCCTGATGAACACTGAAGCTTTCTTT.

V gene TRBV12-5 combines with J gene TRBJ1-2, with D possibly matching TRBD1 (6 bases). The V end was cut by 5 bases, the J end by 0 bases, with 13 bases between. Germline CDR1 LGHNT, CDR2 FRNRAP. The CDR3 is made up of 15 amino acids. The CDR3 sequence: CASGLQDRANYGYTF. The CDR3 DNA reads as TGTGCTAGTGGTCTACAGGACAGAGCTAACTATGGCTACACCTTC. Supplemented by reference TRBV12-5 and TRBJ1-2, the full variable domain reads DARVTQTPRHKVTEMGQEVTMRCQPILGHNTVFWYRQTMMQGLELLAYFRNRAPLDDSGMPKDRFSAEMPDATLATLKIQPSEPRDSAVYFCASGLQDRANYGYTFGSGTRLTVV.

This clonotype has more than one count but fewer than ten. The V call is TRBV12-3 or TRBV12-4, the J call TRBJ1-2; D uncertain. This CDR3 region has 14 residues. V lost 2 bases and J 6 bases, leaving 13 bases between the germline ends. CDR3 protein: CASSLFSGFDGYTF. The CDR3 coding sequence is TGTGCCAGCAGTTTATTTTCAGGATTTGATGGCTACACCTTC.

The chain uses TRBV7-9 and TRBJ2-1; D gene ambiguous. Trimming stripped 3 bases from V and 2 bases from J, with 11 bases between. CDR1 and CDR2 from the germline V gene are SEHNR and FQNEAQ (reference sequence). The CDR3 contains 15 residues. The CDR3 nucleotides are TGTGCCAGCAGCTTTAGAGGCCCCCCCTACAATGAGCAGTTCTTC. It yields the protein CASSFRGPPYNEQFF.

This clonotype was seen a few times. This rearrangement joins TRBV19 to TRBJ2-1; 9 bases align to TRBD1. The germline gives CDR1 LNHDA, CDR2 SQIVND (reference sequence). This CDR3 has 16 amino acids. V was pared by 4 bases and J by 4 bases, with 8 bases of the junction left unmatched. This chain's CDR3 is CASSTGQGQGYNEQFF. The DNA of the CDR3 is TGTGCCAGTAGTACCGGACAGGGGCAAGGATACAATGAGCAGTTCTTC.

DNA of the CDR3: TGCGCCAGCAGCCCCGACGGAGGGCCGGGGGAGCAGTACTTC. Translated, it gives CASSPDGGPGEQYF. This chain uses TRBV5-1 with TRBJ2-7; a possible D gene is TRBD2 (6 bases). With 4 bases removed from V and 7 bases from J, the gap between germline ends came to 18 bases. This CDR3 comprises 14 residues. Germline values: CDR1 SGHRS, CDR2 YFSETQ. Based on the CDR3 plus reference TRBV5-1 and TRBJ2-7, the full variable domain is KAGVTQTPRYLIKTRGQQVTLSCSPISGHRSVSWYQQTPGQGLQFLFEYFSETQRNKGNFPGRFSGRQFSNSRSEMNVSTLELGDSALYLCASSPDGGPGEQYFGPGTRLTVT.

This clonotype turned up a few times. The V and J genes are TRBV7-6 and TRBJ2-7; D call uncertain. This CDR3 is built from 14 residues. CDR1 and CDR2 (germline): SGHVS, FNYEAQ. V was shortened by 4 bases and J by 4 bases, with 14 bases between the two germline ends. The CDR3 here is CASSSPLSPYEQYF. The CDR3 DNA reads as TGTGCCAGCAGCTCCCCTCTATCCCCATACGAGCAGTACTTC. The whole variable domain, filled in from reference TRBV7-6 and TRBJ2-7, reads GAGVSQSPRYKVTKRGQDVALRCDPISGHVSLYWYRQALGQGPEFLTYFNYEAQQDKSGLPNDRFSAERPEGSISTLTIQRTEQRDSAMYRCASSSPLSPYEQYFGPGTRLTVT.

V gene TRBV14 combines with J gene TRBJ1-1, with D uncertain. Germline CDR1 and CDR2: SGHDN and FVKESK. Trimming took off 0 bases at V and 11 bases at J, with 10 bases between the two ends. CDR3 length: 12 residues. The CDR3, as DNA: TGTGCCAGCAGCCAAGAGCCGGGGTGGGCTTTCTTT. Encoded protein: CASSQEPGWAFF.

The CDR3 DNA is TGTGCCAGCAGCTCTTGGGGACTAGCATTTGAGCAGTTCTTC. Protein: CASSSWGLAFEQFF. The chain is built from TRBV7-2 and TRBJ2-1, with 9 positions matching TRBD2. From germline, CDR1 is SGHTA and CDR2 FQGNSA. The CDR3 contains 14 residues. V shed 4 bases and J 9 bases; nucleotides not matched to a gene: 7.

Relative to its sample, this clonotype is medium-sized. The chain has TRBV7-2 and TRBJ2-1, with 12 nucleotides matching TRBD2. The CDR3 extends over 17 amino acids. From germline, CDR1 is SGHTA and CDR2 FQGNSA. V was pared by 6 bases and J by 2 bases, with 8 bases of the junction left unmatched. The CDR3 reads CASRLAGGPSAYNEQFF. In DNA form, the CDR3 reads TGTGCCAGCAGACTAGCGGGAGGCCCCTCTGCCTACAATGAGCAGTTCTTC.

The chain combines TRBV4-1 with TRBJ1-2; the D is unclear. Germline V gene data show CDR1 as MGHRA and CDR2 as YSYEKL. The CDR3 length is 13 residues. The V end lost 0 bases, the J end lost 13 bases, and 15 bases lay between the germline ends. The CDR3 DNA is TGCGCCAGCAGCCAAGAGAGGACTGCCTTAGGCACCTTC. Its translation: CASSQERTALGTF.

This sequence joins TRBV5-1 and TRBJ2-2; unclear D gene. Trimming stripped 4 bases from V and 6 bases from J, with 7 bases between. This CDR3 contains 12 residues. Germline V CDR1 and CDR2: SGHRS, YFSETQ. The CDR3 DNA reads TGCGCCAGCAGCCCGCCCCCCGGGGAGCTGTTTTTT. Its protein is CASSPPPGELFF.

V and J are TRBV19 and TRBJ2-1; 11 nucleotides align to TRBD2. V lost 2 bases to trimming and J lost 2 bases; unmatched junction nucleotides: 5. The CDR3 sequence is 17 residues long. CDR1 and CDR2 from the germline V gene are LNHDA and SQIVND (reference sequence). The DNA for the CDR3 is TGTGCCAGTAGTATAACTAGCGGGAGTCTCGCCTACAATGAGCAGTTCTTC. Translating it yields CASSITSGSLAYNEQFF.